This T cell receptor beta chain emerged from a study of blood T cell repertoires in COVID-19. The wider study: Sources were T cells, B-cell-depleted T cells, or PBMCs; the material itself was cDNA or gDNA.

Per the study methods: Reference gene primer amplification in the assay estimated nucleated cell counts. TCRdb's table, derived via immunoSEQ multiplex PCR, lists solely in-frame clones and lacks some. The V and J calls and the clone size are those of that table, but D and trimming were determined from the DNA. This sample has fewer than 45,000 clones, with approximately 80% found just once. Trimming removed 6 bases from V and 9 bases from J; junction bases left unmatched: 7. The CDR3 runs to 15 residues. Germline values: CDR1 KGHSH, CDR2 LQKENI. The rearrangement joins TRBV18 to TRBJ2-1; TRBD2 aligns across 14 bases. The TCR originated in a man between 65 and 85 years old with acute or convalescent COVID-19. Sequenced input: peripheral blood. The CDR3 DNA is TGTGCCAGCTCTCCCCTAGGGACTAGCGGGGGTGAGCAGTTCTTC. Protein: CASSPLGTSGGEQFF. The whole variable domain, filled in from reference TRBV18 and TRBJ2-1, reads NAGVMQNPRHLVRRRGQEARLRCSPMKGHSHVYWYRQLPEEGLKFMVYLQKENIIDESGMPKERFSAEFPKEGPSILRIQQVVRGDSAAYFCASSPLGTSGGEQFFGPGTRLTVL.